Sequencing of this T cell receptor (beta chain) was carried out in a study of OX40 agonist ivuxolimab in advanced cancers. Study overall: Dose-escalation patients' cancers were hepatocellular carcinoma, melanoma, renal cell or head and neck cancer. Antecedent anti-PD-1, anti-PD-L1 or anti-CTLA-4 therapy was permissible, with roughly 40% having received some. Study results and limitations: On average, CD8+ T cells had more expanded clones than CD4+.

CDR1 is MNHEY and CDR2 is SMNVEV in the germline V gene (reference sequence). V lost 6 bases, J lost 0 bases, and 7 bases lay in between. The CDR3 length is 13 residues. A note on this clone: No antigen is known for it.

Clones were read by immunoSEQ multiplex PCR, and TCRdb kept only the in-frame ones, dropping some. The data hold approximately 76,000 clones, with roughly 86% observed a single time. The source material was CD4+ or CD8+ T cells sorted from blood, sampled in a trial of the OX40 agonist ivuxolimab. The chain links TRBV27 to TRBJ2-3; D remains ambiguous. This sequence originates from an adult with an advanced solid tumor such as melanoma, head and neck, liver or kidney cancer. The CDR3, as DNA: TGTGCCAGCAGCCCCGATAGCACAGATACGCAGTATTTT. Translating gives CASSPDSTDTQYF.